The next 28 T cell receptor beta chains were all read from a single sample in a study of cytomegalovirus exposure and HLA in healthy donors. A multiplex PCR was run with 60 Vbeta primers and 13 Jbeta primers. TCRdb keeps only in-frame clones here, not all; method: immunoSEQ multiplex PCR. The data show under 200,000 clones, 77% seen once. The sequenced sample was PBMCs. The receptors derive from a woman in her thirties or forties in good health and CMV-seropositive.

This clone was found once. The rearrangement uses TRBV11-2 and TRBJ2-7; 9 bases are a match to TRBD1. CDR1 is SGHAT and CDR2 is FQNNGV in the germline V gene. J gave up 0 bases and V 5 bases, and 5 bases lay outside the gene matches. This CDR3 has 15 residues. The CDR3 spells CASSQDRGFSYEQYF. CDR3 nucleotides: TGTGCCAGCAGCCAGGACAGGGGCTTCTCCTACGAGCAGTACTTC.

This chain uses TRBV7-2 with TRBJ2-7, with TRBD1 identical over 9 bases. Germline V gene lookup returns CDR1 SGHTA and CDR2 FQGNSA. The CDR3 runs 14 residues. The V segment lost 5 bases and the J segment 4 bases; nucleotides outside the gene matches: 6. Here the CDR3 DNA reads TGTGCCAGCAGCGCACCGGGACAGGGTTACGAGCAGTACTTC. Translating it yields CASSAPGQGYEQYF.

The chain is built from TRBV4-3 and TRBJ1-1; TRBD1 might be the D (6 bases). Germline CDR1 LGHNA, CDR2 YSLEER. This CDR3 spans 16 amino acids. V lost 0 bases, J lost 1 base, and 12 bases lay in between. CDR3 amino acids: CASSQDRGRGNTEAFF. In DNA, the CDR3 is TGCGCCAGCAGCCAAGATCGGGGCAGGGGGAACACTGAAGCTTTCTTT.

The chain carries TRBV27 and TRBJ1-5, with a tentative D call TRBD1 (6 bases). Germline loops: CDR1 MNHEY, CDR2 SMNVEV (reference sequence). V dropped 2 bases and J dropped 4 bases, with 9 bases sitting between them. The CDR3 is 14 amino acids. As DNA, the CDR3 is TGTGCCAGCAGTTTAGGACAGAAAAATCAGCCCCAGCATTTT. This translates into CASSLGQKNQPQHF.

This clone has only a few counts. CDR3 sequence: CASSLAILTVTDTQYF. DNA of the CDR3: TGTGCCAGCAGCCTTGCTATATTGACAGTCACAGATACGCAGTATTTT. The chain links TRBV5-6 to TRBJ2-3, with D perhaps TRBD1 (5 bases). CDR3 length equals 16 residues. Germline assignment: CDR1 SGHDT and CDR2 YYEEEE. V gave up 4 bases and J gave up 2 bases, with 17 bases separating them.

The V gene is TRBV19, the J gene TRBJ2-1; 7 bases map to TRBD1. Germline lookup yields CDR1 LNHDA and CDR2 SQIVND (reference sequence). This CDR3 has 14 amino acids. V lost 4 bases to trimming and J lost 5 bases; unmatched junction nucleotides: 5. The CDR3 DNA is TGTGCCAGTAGTAGAGGGGGCGCGAACAATGAGCAGTTCTTC. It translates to CASSRGGANNEQFF.

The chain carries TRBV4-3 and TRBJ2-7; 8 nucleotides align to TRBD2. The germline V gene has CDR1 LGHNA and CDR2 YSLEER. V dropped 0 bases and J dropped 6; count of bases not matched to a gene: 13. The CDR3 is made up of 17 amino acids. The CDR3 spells CASSQDVGYGRASEQYF. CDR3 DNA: TGCGCCAGCAGCCAAGACGTCGGCTACGGGAGGGCCTCCGAGCAGTACTTC.

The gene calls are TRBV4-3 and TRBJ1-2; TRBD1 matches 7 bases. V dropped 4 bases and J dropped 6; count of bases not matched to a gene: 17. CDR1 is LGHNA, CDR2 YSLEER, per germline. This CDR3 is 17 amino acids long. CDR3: CASSRATGNSQKNGYTF. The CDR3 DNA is TGCGCCAGCAGCCGGGCGACAGGGAATAGCCAAAAAAATGGCTACACCTTC.

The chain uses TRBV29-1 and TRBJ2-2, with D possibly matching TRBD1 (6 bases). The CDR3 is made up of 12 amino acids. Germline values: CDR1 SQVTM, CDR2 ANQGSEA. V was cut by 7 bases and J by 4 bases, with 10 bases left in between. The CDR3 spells CSGLQGTGELFF. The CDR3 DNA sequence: TGCAGCGGGCTACAGGGCACCGGGGAGCTGTTTTTT.

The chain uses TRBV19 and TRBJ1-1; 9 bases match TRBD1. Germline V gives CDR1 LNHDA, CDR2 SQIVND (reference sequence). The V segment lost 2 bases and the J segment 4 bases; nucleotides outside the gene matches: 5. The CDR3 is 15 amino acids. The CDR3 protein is CASSITGGGSTEAFF. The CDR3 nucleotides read TGTGCCAGTAGTATAACAGGGGGCGGGAGCACTGAAGCTTTCTTT.

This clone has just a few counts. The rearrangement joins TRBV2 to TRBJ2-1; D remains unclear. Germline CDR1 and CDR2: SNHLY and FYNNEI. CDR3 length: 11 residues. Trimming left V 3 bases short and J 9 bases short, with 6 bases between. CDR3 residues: CASSERVEQFF. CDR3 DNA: TGTGCCAGCAGTGAGCGTGTTGAGCAGTTCTTC.

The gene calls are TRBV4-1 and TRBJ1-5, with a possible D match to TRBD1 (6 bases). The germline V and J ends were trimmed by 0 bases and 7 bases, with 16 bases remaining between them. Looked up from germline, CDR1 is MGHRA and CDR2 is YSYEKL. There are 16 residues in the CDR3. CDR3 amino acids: CASSQETAQGSQPQHF. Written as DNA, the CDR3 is TGCGCCAGCAGCCAAGAAACAGCACAGGGTTCGCAGCCCCAGCATTTT.

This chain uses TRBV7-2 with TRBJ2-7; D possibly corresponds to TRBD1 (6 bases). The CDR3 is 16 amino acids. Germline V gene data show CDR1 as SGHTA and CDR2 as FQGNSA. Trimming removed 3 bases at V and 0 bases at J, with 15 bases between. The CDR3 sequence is CASSLTPKDSSYEQYF. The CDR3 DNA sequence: TGTGCCAGCAGCTTGACCCCTAAGGACAGCTCCTACGAGCAGTACTTC. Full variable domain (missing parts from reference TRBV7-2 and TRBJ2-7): GAGVSQSPSNKVTEKGKDVELRCDPISGHTALYWYRQSLGQGLEFLIYFQGNSAPDKSGLPSDRFSAERTGGSVSTLTIQRTQQEDSAVYLCASSLTPKDSSYEQYFGPGTRLTVT.

The DNA for the CDR3 is TGTGCCAGCACCTGGCCCGGGGCTAGCGGGAGGAAAGAGACCCAGTACTTC. Its translation: CASTWPGASGRKETQYF. The gene calls are TRBV21-1 and TRBJ2-5; TRBD2, as called in the table, went unchecked against the DNA. TRBV21-1 is annotated as a pseudogene. CDR3 length equals 17 residues.

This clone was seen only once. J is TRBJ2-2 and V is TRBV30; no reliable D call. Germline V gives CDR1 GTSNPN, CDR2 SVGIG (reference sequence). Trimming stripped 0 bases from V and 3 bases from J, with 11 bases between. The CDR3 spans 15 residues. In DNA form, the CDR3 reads TGTGCCTGGAGTGTACCAGCGCGGTACACCGGGGAGCTGTTTTTT. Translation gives CAWSVPARYTGELFF.

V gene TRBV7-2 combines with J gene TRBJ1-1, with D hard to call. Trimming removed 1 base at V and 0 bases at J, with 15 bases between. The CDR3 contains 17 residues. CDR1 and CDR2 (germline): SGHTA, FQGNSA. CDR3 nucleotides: TGTGCCAGCAGCTTAGGACGCCGAGGTAGCATGAACACTGAAGCTTTCTTT. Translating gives CASSLGRRGSMNTEAFF.

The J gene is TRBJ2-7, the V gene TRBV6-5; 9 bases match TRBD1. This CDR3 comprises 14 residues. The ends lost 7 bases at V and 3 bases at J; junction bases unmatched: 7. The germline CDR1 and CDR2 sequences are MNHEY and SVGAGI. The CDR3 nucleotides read TGTGCCAGCACCGATGGGACAGGGATCTACGAGCAGTACTTC. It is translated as CASTDGTGIYEQYF.

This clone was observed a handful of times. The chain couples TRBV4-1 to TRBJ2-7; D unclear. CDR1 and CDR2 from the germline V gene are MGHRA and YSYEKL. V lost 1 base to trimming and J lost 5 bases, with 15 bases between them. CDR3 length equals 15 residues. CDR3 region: CASSQGLLVGDEQYF. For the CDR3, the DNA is TGCGCCAGCAGCCAAGGCCTCTTGGTAGGAGACGAGCAGTACTTC.

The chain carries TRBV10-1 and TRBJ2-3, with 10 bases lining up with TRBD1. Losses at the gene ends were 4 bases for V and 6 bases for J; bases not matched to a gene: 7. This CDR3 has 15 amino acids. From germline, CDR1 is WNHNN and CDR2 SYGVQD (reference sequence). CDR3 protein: CASSGGTGAVDTQYF. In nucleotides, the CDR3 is TGCGCCAGCAGTGGAGGGACAGGGGCAGTGGATACGCAGTATTTT.

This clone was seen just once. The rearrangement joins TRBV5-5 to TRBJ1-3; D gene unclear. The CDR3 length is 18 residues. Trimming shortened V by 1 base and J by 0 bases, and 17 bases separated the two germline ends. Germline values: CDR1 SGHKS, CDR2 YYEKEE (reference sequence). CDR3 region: CASSLFRRTGDSGNTIYF. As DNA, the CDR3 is TGTGCCAGCAGCTTGTTCCGCCGGACTGGGGACTCTGGAAACACCATATATTTT.

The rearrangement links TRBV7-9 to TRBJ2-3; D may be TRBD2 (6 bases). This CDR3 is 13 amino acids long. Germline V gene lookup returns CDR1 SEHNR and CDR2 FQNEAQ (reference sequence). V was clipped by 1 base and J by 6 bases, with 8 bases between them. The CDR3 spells CASSLDGGDTQYF. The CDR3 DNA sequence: TGTGCCAGCAGCTTAGATGGGGGGGATACGCAGTATTTT.

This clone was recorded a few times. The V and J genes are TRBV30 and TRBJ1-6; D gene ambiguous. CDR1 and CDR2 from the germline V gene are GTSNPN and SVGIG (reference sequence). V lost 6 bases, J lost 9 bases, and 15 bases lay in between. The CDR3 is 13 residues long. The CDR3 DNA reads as TGTGCCTGCTCGAGGGTGGCTGCTTCACCCCTCCACTTT. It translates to CACSRVAASPLHF.

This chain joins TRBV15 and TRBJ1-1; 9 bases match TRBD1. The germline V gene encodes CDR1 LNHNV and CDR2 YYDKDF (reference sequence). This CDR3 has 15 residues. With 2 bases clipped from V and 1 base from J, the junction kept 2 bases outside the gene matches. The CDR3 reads CATSRPDRGNTEAFF. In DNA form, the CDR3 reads TGTGCCACCAGCAGACCGGACAGGGGGAACACTGAAGCTTTCTTT.

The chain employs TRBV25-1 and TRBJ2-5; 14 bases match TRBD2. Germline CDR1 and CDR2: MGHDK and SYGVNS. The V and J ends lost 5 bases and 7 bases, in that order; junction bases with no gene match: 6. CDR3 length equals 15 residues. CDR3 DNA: TGTGCCAGCAGTTCGACTAGCGGGGGGGTTTGGACCCAGTACTTC. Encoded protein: CASSSTSGGVWTQYF.

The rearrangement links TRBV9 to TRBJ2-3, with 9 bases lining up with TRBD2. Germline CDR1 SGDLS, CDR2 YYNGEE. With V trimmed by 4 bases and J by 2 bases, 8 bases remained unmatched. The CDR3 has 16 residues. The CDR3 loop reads CASSPRTSVYTDTQYF. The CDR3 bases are TGTGCCAGCAGCCCGCGGACTAGCGTCTACACAGATACGCAGTATTTT.

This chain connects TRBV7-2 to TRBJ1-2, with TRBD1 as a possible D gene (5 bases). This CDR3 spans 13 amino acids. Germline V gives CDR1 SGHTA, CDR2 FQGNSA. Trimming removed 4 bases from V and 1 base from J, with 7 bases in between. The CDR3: CASSSDNNYGYTF. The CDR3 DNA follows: TGTGCCAGCAGCTCGGACAATAACTATGGCTACACCTTC.

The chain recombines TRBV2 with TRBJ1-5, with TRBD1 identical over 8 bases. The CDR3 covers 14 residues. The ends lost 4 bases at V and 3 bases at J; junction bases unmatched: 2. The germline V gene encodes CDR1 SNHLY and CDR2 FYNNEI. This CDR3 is CASSAGGLNQPQHF. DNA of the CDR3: TGTGCCAGCAGTGCAGGGGGCCTCAATCAGCCCCAGCATTTT.

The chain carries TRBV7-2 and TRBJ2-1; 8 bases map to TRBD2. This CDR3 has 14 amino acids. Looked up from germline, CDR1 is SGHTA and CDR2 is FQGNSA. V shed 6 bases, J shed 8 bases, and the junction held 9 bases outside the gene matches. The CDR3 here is CASSSGTSFYEQFF. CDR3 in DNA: TGTGCCAGCAGTTCCGGGACTAGTTTTTATGAGCAGTTCTTC.